The present entry profiles one T cell receptor (beta chain) with its context. This record comes from a study of CD8 T cells in Susac syndrome. Random hexamers primed reverse transcription of 0.5 to 1 ug RNA. TCRdb passed the immunoSEQ multiplex PCR reads through MiXCR, listing each CDR3 protein once. The data hold around 130,000 distinct CDR3 sequences, with more than 75% observed a single time. V dropped 2 bases and J dropped 5 bases, with 11 bases sitting between them. This CDR3 spans 14 amino acids. Germline loops: CDR1 SGHVS, CDR2 FQNEAQ. Sequencing was performed on CD8+ T cells from PBMCs. The chain has TRBV7-8 and TRBJ2-3; D ambiguous. The source is a human donor with multiple sclerosis. In nucleotides, the CDR3 is TGTGCCAGCAGCTTACCCTCCGCAGGAGATACGCAGTATTTT. Protein sequence: CASSLPSAGDTQYF.